These 14 T cell receptor beta chains were sequenced from one sample in a study of shared clonotypes between healthy human individuals. The protocol was immunoSEQ multiplex PCR, while the TCRdb copy is restricted to in-frame clones and leaves out a portion. The repertoire has 98,000 or so clones, 68% of them found once; the top ten carry about 25%. Sequencing used memory CD8+ T cells sorted from blood. Noted subset: CD45RO+ cells pooled with CCR7-negative TemRA cells. These TCRs come from a woman between 25 and 40 years old in good health.

This rearrangement joins TRBV7-7 to TRBJ2-1; D gene ambiguous. Germline assignment: CDR1 SSHAT and CDR2 FNYEAQ (reference sequence). The CDR3 runs to 13 residues. V was cut by 5 bases and J by 5 bases, with 10 bases left in between. CDR3 protein: CASSTSPNNEQFF. CDR3 in DNA: TGTGCCAGCAGCACATCACCGAACAATGAGCAGTTCTTC.

The chain combines TRBV11-2 with TRBJ1-5; D is unresolved. The CDR3 has 15 residues. Trimming left V 3 bases short and J 5 bases short, with 14 bases between. Germline CDR1 reads SGHAT; CDR2 reads FQNNGV. This CDR3 is CASSFSGPGDQPQHF. Here the CDR3 DNA reads TGTGCCAGCAGCTTTTCCGGGCCTGGGGATCAGCCCCAGCATTTT.

The CDR3 region is CATSRRGDYGYTF. CDR3 coding DNA: TGTGCCACCAGCCGAAGGGGTGACTATGGCTACACCTTC. This rearrangement joins TRBV15 to TRBJ1-2; D is perhaps TRBD1 (5 bases). Per the germline V gene, CDR1 is LNHNV and CDR2 is YYDKDF (reference sequence). V lost 5 bases to trimming and J lost 3 bases, with 10 bases between them. This CDR3 has 13 amino acids.

The V call is TRBV25-1, the J call TRBJ2-7; 7 bases agree with TRBD2. This CDR3 region has 16 residues. The junction had 10 bases not matched to a gene; V was cut back by 3 bases and J by 2 bases. CDR1 and CDR2 (germline): MGHDK, SYGVNS. CDR3 region: CASSDWGGRYPYEQYF. For the CDR3, the DNA is TGTGCCAGCAGTGACTGGGGCGGGAGATACCCCTACGAGCAGTACTTC.

This clone has just one count. The chain is built from TRBV4-1 and TRBJ1-2; TRBD1 matches 9 bases. V dropped 4 bases and J dropped 5; count of bases not matched to a gene: 14. Germline CDR1 is MGHRA and CDR2 is YSYEKL. The CDR3 has 17 residues. The CDR3 DNA sequence: TGCGCCAGCAGCCCCCCCATGGACAGGGGTTTACTTTATGGCTACACCTTC. As protein: CASSPPMDRGLLYGYTF.

The rearrangement links TRBV28 to TRBJ1-5; 7 positions match TRBD1. CDR1 is MDHEN, CDR2 SYDVKM, per germline. The CDR3 totals 14 residues. V lost 10 bases to trimming and J lost 0 bases; unmatched junction nucleotides: 6. The CDR3 protein is CATQGTVSNQPQHF. The CDR3 DNA reads TGTGCCACCCAAGGGACAGTTAGCAATCAGCCCCAGCATTTT.

For the CDR3, the DNA is TGTGCCAGCATTAAAATACAGGGGTGGAATCAGCCCCAGCATTTT. Its translation is CASIKIQGWNQPQHF. V gene TRBV28 combines with J gene TRBJ1-5; 7 bases line up with TRBD1. Germline V CDR1 and CDR2: MDHEN, SYDVKM. CDR3 size: 15 residues. Trimming cost V 7 bases and J 4 bases; bases outside gene matches: 10. Full variable domain (remainder filled in from reference TRBV28 and TRBJ1-5): DVKVTQSSRYLVKRTGEKVFLECVQDMDHENMFWYRQDPGLGLRLIYFSYDVKMKEKGDIPEGYSVSREKKERFSLILESASTNQTSMYLCASIKIQGWNQPQHFGDGTRLSIL.

This clone was detected only a few times. The chain joins TRBV7-9 to TRBJ2-1; TRBD2 aligns across 7 bases. Per the germline V gene, CDR1 is SEHNR and CDR2 is FQNEAQ (reference sequence). The CDR3 is 17 residues long. V shed 0 bases, J shed 2 bases, and the junction held 7 bases outside the gene matches. The CDR3 nucleotides read TGTGCCAGCAGCTTAGCTTCTCTAGCGGTTACCTACAATGAGCAGTTCTTC. It specifies CASSLASLAVTYNEQFF.

There are a few counts of this clone. The rearrangement links TRBV5-1 to TRBJ2-7, with D unresolved. The V and J ends lost 2 bases and 2 bases respectively, with 8 bases between them. Germline CDR1 and CDR2: SGHRS and YFSETQ. The CDR3 totals 13 residues. The CDR3 sequence is CASSFNPTYEQYF. For the CDR3, the DNA is TGCGCCAGCAGCTTTAATCCTACCTACGAGCAGTACTTC.

This clone occurred once. The V gene is TRBV6-1, the J gene TRBJ2-5; D gene unclear. The V gene's germline CDR1 is MNHNS and CDR2 SASEGT. The CDR3 loop spans 12 amino acids. Trimming removed 6 bases from V and 5 bases from J, with 10 bases in between. As DNA, the CDR3 is TGTGCCAGCAGCTCAGTCATGGAGACCCAGTACTTC. It yields the protein CASSSVMETQYF.

The chain recombines TRBV14 with TRBJ2-4; D is possibly TRBD1 (5 bases). The CDR3 extends over 17 amino acids. Trimming cost V 2 bases and J 0 bases, with 14 bases left between them. The germline gives CDR1 SGHDN, CDR2 FVKESK. CDR3 nucleotide sequence: TGTGCCAGCAGCCAAACCCGTGGGGCCATAGCCAAAAACATTCAGTACTTC. It yields the protein CASSQTRGAIAKNIQYF.

V usage is TRBV15 and J usage is TRBJ2-1; 7 nucleotides align to TRBD2. The germline gives CDR1 LNHNV, CDR2 YYDKDF (reference sequence). The CDR3 loop spans 14 amino acids. The V segment lost 6 bases and the J segment 4 bases; nucleotides outside the gene matches: 6. The CDR3 sequence: CATRGGSTYNEQFF. The CDR3 DNA is TGTGCCACCAGAGGCGGGAGTACATACAATGAGCAGTTCTTC.

J is TRBJ2-7 and V is TRBV7-9; perhaps TRBD2 as D (5 bases). The CDR3 is 14 amino acids. Germline V gene sequence: CDR1 SEHNR, CDR2 FQNEAQ (reference sequence). V was pared by 1 base and J by 2 bases, with 9 bases between. The CDR3 sequence: CASSLGGITYEQYF. The CDR3 nucleotides read TGTGCCAGCAGCTTAGGAGGGATCACCTACGAGCAGTACTTC.

The gene calls are TRBV28 and TRBJ2-3; TRBD2 aligns across 8 bases. Germline CDR1 reads MDHEN; CDR2 reads SYDVKM. Trimming at V came to 4 bases and at J to 4 bases, leaving 7 bases not matched to a gene. This CDR3 spans 15 amino acids. The CDR3 bases are TGTGCCAGCAGTTCTACGGGAGGGCGCCCAGATACGCAGTATTTT. This codes for CASSSTGGRPDTQYF.